Shown below are 4 T cell receptor beta chains from a single sample sequenced in a study of regulatory T cells in long-lasting Graves disease. To make TCR beta libraries, researchers used iRepertoire HTBI primers and Arm-PCR of CDR3 regions. TCRdb analysed the multiplex PCR reads with MiXCR anew, one entry per CDR3 protein. The table shows roughly 500,000 distinct CDR3 sequences, with under 25% occurring only once. Time point in this sample: persistent/refractory GD, antithyroid drugs over 5 years with positive TRAb. PBMC-derived RNA was used for the TCR library. Sequencing was performed on peripheral blood mononuclear cells (PBMCs), taken when the disease was refractory, from a patient treated with antithyroid drugs. The receptors stem from a female donor with Graves disease.

This clonotype was counted only a few times. The chain uses TRBV14 and TRBJ2-7, with 8 bases fitting TRBD2. Germline values: CDR1 SGHDN, CDR2 FVKESK. V gave up 1 base and J gave up 3 bases; unmatched junction bases: 5. The CDR3 runs to 15 residues. The DNA for the CDR3 is TGTGCCAGCAGCCAAGTGGGAGCGGGAGTCTACGAGCAGTACTTC. This encodes CASSQVGAGVYEQYF.

This clonotype was counted many times. The V gene is TRBV28, the J gene TRBJ2-4; 11 bases map to TRBD2. Germline-derived CDR1 and CDR2 are MDHEN and SYDVKM. V gave up 9 bases and J gave up 4 bases; unmatched junction bases: 2. This CDR3 is 13 amino acids long. The CDR3 loop reads CASRLAGKNIQYF. The CDR3 DNA reads as TGTGCCAGTCGACTAGCGGGAAAAAACATTCAGTACTTC.

There are many counts of this clonotype. The V call is TRBV6-1, the J call TRBJ2-7; TRBD1 might be the D (6 bases). The CDR3 has 13 residues. Trimming cost V 10 bases and J 3 bases, with 16 bases left between them. Germline V gene sequence: CDR1 MNHNS, CDR2 SASEGT. CDR3 protein: CATRNTGYYEQYF. CDR3 DNA: TGTGCCACCCGCAACACAGGGTACTACGAGCAGTACTTC.

The chain joins TRBV7-3 to TRBJ2-4, with D perhaps being TRBD1 or TRBD2 (5 bases each). Trimming took 2 bases from V and 12 from J, leaving 17 bases between them. This CDR3 contains 14 residues. Germline CDR1 and CDR2: SGHTA and FQGTGA. The chain's CDR3 is CASSLSGDDPTQYF. The DNA for the CDR3 is TGTGCCAGCAGCTTATCCGGGGACGATCCAACTCAGTACTTC.